These 11 T cell receptor beta chains were sequenced from one sample in a study of long-term antiretroviral therapy in people with HIV. The authors ran the immunoSEQ assay, v3.0, at survey level. Data came from immunoSEQ multiplex PCR; TCRdb stores just in-frame clones and leaves some out. In the table there are about 36,000 clones, 80% of which are singletons. Here the sequenced sample was unsorted PBMCs, taken 3.4 years after starting antiretroviral therapy. All receptors derive from a man aged 30 to 45 with HIV.

The rearrangement joins TRBV7-9 to TRBJ1-3, with D uncertain. Germline lookup yields CDR1 SEHNR and CDR2 FQNEAQ (reference sequence). The CDR3 consists of 13 residues. Trimming shortened V by 1 base and J by 4 bases, and 5 bases separated the two germline ends. CDR3 sequence: CASSLDSGNTIYF. The CDR3 DNA sequence: TGTGCCAGCAGCTTAGACTCAGGAAACACCATATATTTT.

This rearrangement joins TRBV21-1 to TRBJ2-7; TRBD1 was called by the table and not checked on the DNA. TRBV21-1 is a documented pseudogene. CDR3 length: 11 residues. The CDR3 is CASRRQNEQYF. CDR3 sequence (DNA): TGTGCCAGCAGGCGACAAAACGAGCAGTACTTC.

The gene calls are TRBV4-3 and TRBJ2-7, with D hard to call. The V end was cut by 1 base, the J end by 3 bases, with 7 bases between. This CDR3 has 13 amino acids. Germline V gene sequence: CDR1 LGHNA, CDR2 YSLEER. CDR3 DNA sequence: TGCGCCAGCAGCCAAGTTCAGAGCTACGAGCAGTACTTC. It codes for CASSQVQSYEQYF.

This chain links TRBV7-2 with TRBJ2-1, with 12 bases that match TRBD1. Germline V gene sequence: CDR1 SGHTA, CDR2 FQGNSA. This CDR3 has 15 amino acids. V was pared by 5 bases and J by 4 bases, with 3 bases of the junction left unmatched. The CDR3 DNA is TGTGCCAGCAGCAGGGACAGGGGGCTGTACAATGAGCAGTTCTTC. Translating gives CASSRDRGLYNEQFF. The whole variable domain, filled in from reference TRBV7-2 and TRBJ2-1, reads GAGVSQSPSNKVTEKGKDVELRCDPISGHTALYWYRQSLGQGLEFLIYFQGNSAPDKSGLPSDRFSAERTGGSVSTLTIQRTQQEDSAVYLCASSRDRGLYNEQFFGPGTRLTVL.

This clone was seen a handful of times. An end of the junction does not agree with germline; a read error may underlie this. The genes are TRBV20-1 and TRBJ2-5; no definite D call. The CDR3 runs 11 residues. The germline V gene has CDR1 DFQATT and CDR2 SNEGSKA (reference sequence). The CDR3 coding sequence is TGCAGTGCGGGCCTCCAAGGGACCCAGTACTTC. Translating it yields CSAGLQGTQYF.

This clone has more than one count but fewer than ten. The V and J genes are TRBV7-3 and TRBJ1-3; no reliable D call. V dropped 7 bases and J dropped 7 bases, with 14 bases sitting between them. This CDR3 is 13 amino acids long. In germline, CDR1 is SGHTA, CDR2 FQGTGA. The CDR3 reads CASNRKPWNTIYF. CDR3 DNA sequence: TGTGCCAGCAATAGGAAGCCGTGGAACACCATATATTTT. The whole variable domain, remainder taken from reference TRBV7-3 and TRBJ1-3, is GAGVSQTPSNKVTEKGKYVELRCDPISGHTALYWYRQSLGQGPEFLIYFQGTGAADDSGLPNDRFFAVRPEGSVSTLKIQRTERGDSAVYLCASNRKPWNTIYFGEGSWLTVV.

The V and J genes are TRBV18 and TRBJ2-2; D gene unclear. Germline V gene sequence: CDR1 KGHSH, CDR2 LQKENI. Trimming took 4 bases from V and 7 from J, leaving 10 bases between them. The CDR3 has 13 residues. Here the CDR3 reads CASSQVPSGELFF. CDR3 nucleotide sequence: TGTGCCAGCTCACAAGTACCCAGCGGGGAGCTGTTTTTT.

This clone has only a few counts. The chain joins TRBV28 to TRBJ1-1; D is ambiguous. This CDR3 is built from 12 residues. V was clipped by 3 bases and J by 5 bases, with 7 bases between them. Germline V CDR1 and CDR2: MDHEN, SYDVKM. DNA for the CDR3: TGTGCCAGCAGTTTGCTCCCGACTGAAGCTTTCTTT. As protein: CASSLLPTEAFF.

This clone showed up just a few times. This chain joins TRBV28 and TRBJ1-1; D ambiguous. The V gene's germline CDR1 is MDHEN and CDR2 SYDVKM. Trimming removed 5 bases at V and 7 bases at J, with 11 bases between. The CDR3 totals 12 residues. The CDR3 protein is CASSPLVGEAFF. The CDR3 DNA is TGTGCCAGCAGTCCCCTCGTAGGTGAAGCTTTCTTT.

This clone has a handful of counts. The chain combines TRBV4-3 with TRBJ1-5; no firm D call. This CDR3 is 14 amino acids long. Germline CDR1 is LGHNA and CDR2 is YSLEER. Trimming cost V 0 bases and J 5 bases, with 8 bases left between them. The CDR3 DNA reads TGCGCCAGCAGCCAAGATGCAGGCGATCAGCCCCAGCATTTT. Amino acid sequence: CASSQDAGDQPQHF.

V usage is TRBV5-6 and J usage is TRBJ1-4; D uncertain. V dropped 0 bases and J dropped 6 bases, with 9 bases sitting between them. CDR1 is SGHDT, CDR2 YYEEEE, per germline. There are 14 residues in the CDR3. This CDR3 reads CASSLDGSHEKLFF. CDR3 DNA sequence: TGTGCCAGCAGCTTGGACGGCAGCCATGAAAAACTGTTTTTT.